This T cell receptor beta chain is from a study of OX40 agonist ivuxolimab in advanced cancers. Study summary: Patients received the agonistic anti-OX40 (CD134) antibody ivuxolimab.

Germline V CDR1 and CDR2: MGHRA, YSYEKL. Trimming pared 0 bases from V and 10 bases from J, leaving 7 bases between. The CDR3 runs 12 residues. Profiling relied on immunoSEQ multiplex PCR, and the TCRdb table lists in-frame clones only, not all of them. The sample records approximately 23,000 clones, approximately 86% being singletons. J is TRBJ2-1 and V is TRBV4-1, with D unclear. This TCR derives from an adult with an advanced solid tumor such as melanoma, head and neck, liver or kidney cancer. The sequences come from CD4+ or CD8+ T cells sorted from blood, collected in a trial of the OX40 agonist ivuxolimab. The CDR3 sequence: CASSQDLKEQFF. CDR3 nucleotide sequence: TGCGCCAGCAGCCAAGATTTAAAGGAGCAGTTCTTC.